These 6 T cell receptor beta chains were sequenced from one sample in a study of blood T cell repertoires in COVID-19. Data came from immunoSEQ multiplex PCR; TCRdb stores just in-frame clones and leaves some out. The sample gives approximately 37,000 clones, 91% of which show up once; 4.5% to 7% is in the top ten. What was sequenced was peripheral blood. These receptors originate from a woman older than 75 with acute or convalescent COVID-19.

The rearrangement joins TRBV6-6 to TRBJ1-6; D gene uncertain. The CDR3 length is 17 residues. Germline V gene sequence: CDR1 MNHNY, CDR2 SVGAGI (reference sequence). Trimming removed 5 bases at V and 2 bases at J, with 16 bases between. CDR3 region: CASSLDSGETYNSPLHF. CDR3 DNA: TGTGCCAGCAGTCTCGACTCGGGAGAAACCTATAATTCACCCCTCCACTTT.

The chain has TRBV7-2 and TRBJ2-1, with D possibly matching TRBD2 (5 bases). This CDR3 has 15 residues. Looked up from germline, CDR1 is SGHTA and CDR2 is FQGNSA. Deletions cut 5 bases from V and 0 bases from J, with 11 bases between. The CDR3 coding sequence is TGTGCCAGCAGCCCCGGACTCGGCTCCTACAATGAGCAGTTCTTC. It encodes CASSPGLGSYNEQFF.

The rearrangement uses TRBV4-1 and TRBJ1-1; 11 bases are shared with TRBD1. The germline gives CDR1 MGHRA, CDR2 YSYEKL. This CDR3 is built from 15 residues. With 4 bases clipped from V and 6 bases from J, the junction kept 7 bases outside the gene matches. The CDR3 protein is CASSLGQGAYPEAFF. CDR3 bases: TGCGCCAGCAGCCTAGGACAGGGGGCGTACCCTGAAGCTTTCTTT.

The CDR3 loop reads CASSQMGQASSYEQYF. Written as DNA, the CDR3 is TGTGCCAGCAGCCAGATGGGACAGGCGAGCTCCTACGAGCAGTACTTC. This sequence joins TRBV3-1 (or the pseudogene TRBV3-2) and TRBJ2-7, with 8 bases aligning to TRBD1. The ends lost 3 bases at V and 0 bases at J; junction bases unmatched: 7. The CDR3 spans 16 residues. Germline assignment: CDR1 LGHDT and CDR2 YNNKEL (reference sequence).

This chain joins TRBV2 and TRBJ1-1; D is undetermined. This CDR3 has 12 residues. Germline CDR1 SNHLY, CDR2 FYNNEI. The germline V and J ends were trimmed by 6 bases and 6 bases, with 11 bases remaining between them. The CDR3 reads CASRAPKSEAFF. As DNA, the CDR3 is TGTGCCAGCAGGGCCCCGAAATCTGAAGCTTTCTTT.

V and J are TRBV9 and TRBJ2-5; TRBD2 is a possible D gene (6 bases). Germline values: CDR1 SGDLS, CDR2 YYNGEE. Trimming took 3 bases from V and 2 from J, leaving 8 bases between them. The CDR3 length is 13 residues. CDR3 in amino acids: CASSGLDQETQYF. The CDR3 bases are TGTGCCAGCAGCGGACTAGATCAAGAGACCCAGTACTTC.